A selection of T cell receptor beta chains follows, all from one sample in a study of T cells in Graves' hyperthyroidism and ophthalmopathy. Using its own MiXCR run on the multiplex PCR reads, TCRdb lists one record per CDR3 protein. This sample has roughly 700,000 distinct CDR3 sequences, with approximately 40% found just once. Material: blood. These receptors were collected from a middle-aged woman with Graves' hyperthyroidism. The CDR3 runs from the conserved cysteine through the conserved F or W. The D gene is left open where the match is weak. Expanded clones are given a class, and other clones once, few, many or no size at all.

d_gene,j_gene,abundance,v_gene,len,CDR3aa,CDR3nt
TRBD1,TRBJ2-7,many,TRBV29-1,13,CSVRGLLAHEQYF,TGCAGCGTCAGGGGGCTCCTCGCCCACGAGCAGTACTTC
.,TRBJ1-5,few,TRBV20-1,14,CSGSVGGVVQPQHF,TGCAGTGGAAGTGTGGGGGGAGTCGTCCAGCCCCAGCATTTT
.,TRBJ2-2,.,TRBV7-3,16,CASSQAATLPTGELFF,TGCGCCAGCAGCCAGGCCGCGACCCTCCCCACCGGGGAGCTGTTTTTT
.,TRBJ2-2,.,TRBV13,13,CASSLGDGPELFF,TGTGCCAGCAGCTTAGGCGACGGACCGGAGCTGTTTTTT
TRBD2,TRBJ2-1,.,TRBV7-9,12,CASSPVGAGGLF,TGTGCCAGCAGCCCCGTGGGGGCGGGAGGCCTCTTC
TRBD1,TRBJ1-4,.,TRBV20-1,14,CSTTGNNDNEKLFF,TGCAGCACGACAGGGAACAACGATAATGAAAAACTGTTTTTT
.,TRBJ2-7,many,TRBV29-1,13,CSVKDSLSYEQYF,TGCAGCGTCAAAGACAGCCTCTCCTACGAGCAGTACTTC
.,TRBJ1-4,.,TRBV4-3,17,CASSQEGTGGVDEKLFF,TGCGCCAGCAGCCAAGAGGGGACGGGGGGCGTTGATGAAAAACTGTTTTTT
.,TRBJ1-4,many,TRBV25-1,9,CATSTRLFF,TGTGCCACTTCGACCAGACTGTTTTTT
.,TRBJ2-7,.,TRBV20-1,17,CSASKGVMNQYTLEQYF,TGCAGTGCTAGTAAAGGGGTCATGAACCAATACACACTCGAGCAGTACTTC
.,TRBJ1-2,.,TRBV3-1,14,CASNQELKGDGYTF,TGTGCCAGCAACCAAGAATTAAAGGGAGATGGCTACACCTTC
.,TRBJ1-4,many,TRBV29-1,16,CSVGMEGTTTNEKLFF,TGCAGCGTTGGGATGGAGGGCACCACAACTAATGAAAAACTGTTTTTT
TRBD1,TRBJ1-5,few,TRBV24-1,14,CATSEQGAIYPQHF,TGTGCCACCAGTGAGCAGGGGGCTATTTATCCCCAGCATTTT
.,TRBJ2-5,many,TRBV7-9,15,CASSNRAGAGETQYF,TGTGCCAGCAGCAACCGCGCCGGCGCGGGGGAGACCCAGTACTTC
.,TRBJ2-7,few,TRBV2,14,CASSEQLPLGEQYF,TGTGCCAGCAGTGAACAGTTGCCCCTCGGTGAGCAGTACTTC
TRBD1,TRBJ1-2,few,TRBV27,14,CASSFVTGESGYTF,TGTGCCAGCAGTTTTGTGACAGGGGAATCGGGCTACACCTTC
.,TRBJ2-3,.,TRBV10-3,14,CAISEGHSKDTQYF,TGTGCCATCAGTGAGGGACATTCGAAGGATACGCAGTATTTT
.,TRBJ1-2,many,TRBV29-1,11,CSVDLNYGYTF,TGCAGCGTTGATCTCAACTATGGCTACACCTTC
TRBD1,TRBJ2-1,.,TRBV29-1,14,CSVELGTGGNEQFF,TGCAGCGTTGAGCTCGGCACAGGGGGGAATGAGCAGTTCTTC
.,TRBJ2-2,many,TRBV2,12,CASSDVRGELFF,TGTGCCAGCAGTGATGTCCGCGGGGAGCTGTTTTTT
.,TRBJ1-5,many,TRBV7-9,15,CASSSSGTGSQPQHF,TGTGCCAGCAGCTCCTCAGGGACGGGCAGTCAGCCCCAGCATTTT
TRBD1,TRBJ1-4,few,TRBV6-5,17,CASSISAWRDRAEKLFF,TGTGCCAGCAGTATCTCCGCGTGGAGGGACAGGGCTGAAAAACTGTTTTTT
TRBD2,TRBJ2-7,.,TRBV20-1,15,CSASPGGSGSPEQYF,TGCAGTGCTAGTCCAGGGGGTAGCGGGAGCCCCGAGCAGTACTTC
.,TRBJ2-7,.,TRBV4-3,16,CASSQDQEGSSYEQYF,TGCGCCAGCAGCCAAGATCAAGAGGGGTCCTCCTACGAGCAGTACTTC
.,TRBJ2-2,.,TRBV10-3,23,CAISELSGANVLTFGAGTGELFF,.
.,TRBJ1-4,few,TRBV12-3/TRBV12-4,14,CASTQGGQNEKLFF,TGTGCCAGCACCCAAGGGGGTCAGAATGAAAAACTGTTTTTT
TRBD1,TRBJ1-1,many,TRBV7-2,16,CASSLVTGGVGTEAFF,TGTGCCAGCAGCTTAGTGACAGGGGGCGTAGGTACTGAAGCTTTCTTT
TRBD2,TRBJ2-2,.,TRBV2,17,CASSETSGRANTGELFF,TGTGCCAGCAGTGAGACTAGCGGGAGGGCGAACACCGGGGAGCTGTTTTTT
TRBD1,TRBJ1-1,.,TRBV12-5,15,CASSPKDRENTEAFF,TGTGCTAGTAGCCCTAAGGACAGGGAGAACACTGAAGCTTTCTTT
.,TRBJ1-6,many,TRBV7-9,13,CASSQDPNSPLHF,TGTGCCAGCAGTCAGGACCCTAATTCACCCCTCCACTTT
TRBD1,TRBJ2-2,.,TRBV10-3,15,CAIRGTGDRDGELFF,TGTGCCATCAGAGGGACAGGGGACAGGGACGGGGAGCTGTTTTTT
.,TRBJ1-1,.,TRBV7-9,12,CASGPWDTEAFF,TGTGCCAGCGGACCGTGGGACACTGAAGCTTTCTTT
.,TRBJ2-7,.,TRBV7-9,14,CASSLQQGFHEQYF,TGTGCCAGCAGCTTACAACAGGGCTTCCACGAGCAGTACTTC
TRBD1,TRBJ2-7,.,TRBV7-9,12,CASTTGENEQYF,TGTGCCAGCACTACAGGGGAGAACGAGCAGTACTTC
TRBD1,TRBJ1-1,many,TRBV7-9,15,CASSLTGGLNTEAFF,TGTGCCAGCAGCTTAACAGGGGGGTTGAACACTGAAGCTTTCTTT
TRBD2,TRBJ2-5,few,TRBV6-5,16,CASSYLAGVDGETQYF,TGTGCCAGCAGTTACCTAGCGGGAGTGGACGGAGAGACCCAGTACTTC
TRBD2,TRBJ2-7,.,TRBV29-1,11,CSSRAGGEQYF,TGCAGCAGCCGAGCGGGGGGGGAGCAGTACTTC
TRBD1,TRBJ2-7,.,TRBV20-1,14,CSPRMGTEPYEQYF,TGCAGTCCTCGGATGGGGACAGAGCCCTACGAGCAGTACTTC
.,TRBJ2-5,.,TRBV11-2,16,CASSLRERTHGETQYF,TGTGCCAGCAGCTTGAGGGAACGGACCCACGGGGAGACCCAGTACTTC
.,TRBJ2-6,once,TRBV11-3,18,CASSWGPNLGSGANVLTF,TGTGCCAGCAGCTGGGGACCAAACCTCGGTTCTGGGGCCAACGTCCTGACTTTC
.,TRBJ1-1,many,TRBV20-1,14,CSAHLRGQDTEAFF,TGCAGTGCCCACCTCCGAGGCCAGGACACTGAAGCTTTCTTT
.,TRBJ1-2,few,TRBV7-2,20,CASSQDMVWIQDTTNYGYTF,TGTGCCAGCAGCCAAGATATGGTATGGATACAGGATACGACTAACTATGGCTACACCTTC
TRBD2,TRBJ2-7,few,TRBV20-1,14,CSARASGSRYEQYF,TGCAGTGCTAGAGCTAGCGGGAGCCGGTACGAGCAGTACTTC
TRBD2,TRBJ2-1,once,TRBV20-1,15,CSARDGLAGGHEQFF,TGCAGTGCTAGAGATGGGCTAGCGGGAGGGCATGAGCAGTTCTTC
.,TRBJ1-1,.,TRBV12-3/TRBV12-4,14,CASKDDRSNTEAFF,TGTGCCAGCAAAGATGACAGGTCGAACACTGAAGCTTTCTTT
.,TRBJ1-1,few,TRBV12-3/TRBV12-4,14,CASTLGGANTEAFF,TGTGCCAGCACCCTCGGGGGTGCGAACACTGAAGCTTTCTTT
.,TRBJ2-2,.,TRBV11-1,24,CASSPLEETQVAGTEIHGDGELFF,TGTGCCAGCAGCCCGCTAGAAGAGACCCAGGTTGCTGGCACAGAGATACACGGCGACGGCGAGCTGTTTTTT
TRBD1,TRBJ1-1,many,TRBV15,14,CATSREDRDREAFF,TGTGCCACCAGCAGAGAGGACCGGGACAGGGAAGCTTTCTTT
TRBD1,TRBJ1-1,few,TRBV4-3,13,CASSQATGVEAFF,TGCGCCAGCAGCCAAGCTACAGGGGTTGAAGCTTTCTTT
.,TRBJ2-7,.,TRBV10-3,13,CASSLFLGYEQYF,TGTGCCAGCAGTTTATTTTTAGGGTACGAGCAGTACTTC
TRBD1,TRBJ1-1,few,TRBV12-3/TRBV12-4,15,CASSSTTGGNTEAFF,TGTGCCAGCAGTTCTACGACAGGGGGGAACACTGAAGCTTTCTTT
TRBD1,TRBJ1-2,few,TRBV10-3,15,CAISEKVDRNYGYTF,TGTGCCATCAGTGAGAAAGTGGACAGGAACTATGGCTACACCTTC
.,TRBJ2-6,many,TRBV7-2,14,CASSLDNGANVLTF,TGTGCCAGCAGCTTAGATAATGGGGCCAACGTCCTGACTTTC
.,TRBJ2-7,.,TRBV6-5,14,CASNLDGNFYEQYF,TGTGCCAGCAACCTGGACGGGAACTTCTACGAGCAGTACTTC
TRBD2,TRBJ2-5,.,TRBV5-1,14,CASSFTSGAETQYF,TGTGCCAGCAGCTTTACTAGCGGTGCGGAGACCCAGTACTTC
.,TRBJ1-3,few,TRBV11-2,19,CASSLMSSLLPVEGNTIYF,TGTGCCAGCAGCTTAATGTCATCGTTACTGCCCGTGGAAGGAAACACCATATATTTT
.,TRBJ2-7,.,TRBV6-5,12,CASSYRGYERYF,TGTGCCAGCAGTTACCGTGGATACGAGCGGTACTTC
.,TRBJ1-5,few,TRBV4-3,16,CASSQDRGVTYQPQHF,TGCGCCAGCAGCCAAGACCGGGGGGTGACTTATCAGCCCCAGCATTTT
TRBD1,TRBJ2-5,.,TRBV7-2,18,CASSFSVGQGLDGETQYF,TGTGCCAGCAGCTTCAGTGTCGGACAGGGTCTGGACGGGGAGACCCAGTACTTC